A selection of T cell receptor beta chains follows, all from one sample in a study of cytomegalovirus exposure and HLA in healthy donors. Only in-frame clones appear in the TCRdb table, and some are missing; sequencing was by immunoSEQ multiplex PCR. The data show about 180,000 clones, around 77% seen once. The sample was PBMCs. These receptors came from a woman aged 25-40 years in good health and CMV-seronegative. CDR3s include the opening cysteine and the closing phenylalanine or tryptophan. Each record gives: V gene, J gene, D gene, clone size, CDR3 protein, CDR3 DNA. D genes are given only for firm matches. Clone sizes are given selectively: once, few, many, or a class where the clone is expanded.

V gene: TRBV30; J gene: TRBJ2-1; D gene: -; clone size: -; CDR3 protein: CAWSRDNEQFF; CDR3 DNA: TGTGCCTGGTCAAGAGACAATGAGCAGTTCTTC
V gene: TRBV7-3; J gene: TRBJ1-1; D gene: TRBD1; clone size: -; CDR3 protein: CASSLVQGVSMNTEAFF; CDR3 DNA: TGTGCCAGCAGCTTAGTTCAGGGGGTCTCTATGAACACTGAAGCTTTCTTT
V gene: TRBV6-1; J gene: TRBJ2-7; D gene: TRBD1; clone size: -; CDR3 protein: CASSGGQGYYEQYF; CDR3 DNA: TGTGCCAGCTCGGGGGGACAGGGTTACTACGAGCAGTACTTC
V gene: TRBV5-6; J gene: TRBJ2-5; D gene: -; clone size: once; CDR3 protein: CASSLSWRRQETQYF; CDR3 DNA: TGTGCCAGCAGTCTGAGTTGGCGGAGACAAGAGACCCAGTACTTC
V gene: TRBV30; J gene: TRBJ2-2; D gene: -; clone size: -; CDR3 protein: CAWSVLTGELFF; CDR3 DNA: TGTGCCTGGAGCGTACTAACCGGGGAGCTGTTTTTT
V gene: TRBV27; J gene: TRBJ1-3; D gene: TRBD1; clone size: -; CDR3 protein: CASSFNRGHGNTIYF; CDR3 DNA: TGTGCCAGCAGTTTTAACAGGGGGCACGGAAACACCATATATTTT
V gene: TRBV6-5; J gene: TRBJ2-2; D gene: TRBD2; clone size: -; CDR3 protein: CASWTRGTGELFF; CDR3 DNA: TGTGCCAGCTGGACTAGGGGCACCGGGGAGCTGTTTTTT
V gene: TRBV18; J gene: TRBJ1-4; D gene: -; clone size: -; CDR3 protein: CASSPRGSSEKLFF; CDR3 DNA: TGTGCCAGCTCACCCCGTGGGTCTAGTGAAAAACTGTTTTTT
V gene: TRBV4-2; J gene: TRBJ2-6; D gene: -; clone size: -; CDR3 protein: CASSQGRGLGANVLTF; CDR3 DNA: TGTGCCAGCAGCCAAGGGAGGGGGCTCGGGGCCAACGTCCTGACTTTC
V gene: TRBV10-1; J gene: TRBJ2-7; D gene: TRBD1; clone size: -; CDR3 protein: CASSEGQGLQYF; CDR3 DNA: TGCGCCAGCAGTGAGGGACAGGGGCTACAGTACTTC
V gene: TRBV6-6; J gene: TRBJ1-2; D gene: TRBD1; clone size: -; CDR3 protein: CASTLDRGANYGYTF; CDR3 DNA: TGTGCCAGCACACTCGACAGGGGAGCTAACTATGGCTACACCTTC